The sequence of this T cell receptor (beta chain) was determined in a study of cytomegalovirus exposure and HLA in healthy donors (dated by TCRdb to about 2017). For the study in its entirety: In an earlier analysis of around 540 of the donors, under 300 Gb of sequence data and 90 million to 130 million unique TCR beta sequences from 150 million to 200 million T cells were reported. A later analysis re-analyzed previously published TCR beta repertoires from 600 to 850 donors and added high-resolution HLA genotyping to study TCR occurrence patterns. Genome-wide SNP genotypes for about three fifths of the roughly 670 donors were used in a later genetic analysis, which treated that subset as a discovery cohort. Donor age, sex, ethnicity and CMV serostatus were compiled together with the repertoire data. The number of typed donors differed by locus: about 620-640 for A, B, C, DRB1 and DQB1; about 520 for DQA1; approximately 600 for DPA1; and 450 to 480 for DPB1. A separate validation cohort of roughly 110 different subjects was used in addition to the approximately 640-subject first cohort. An earlier analysis of 587 of the donors applied high-throughput TCR beta sequencing to assess whether each TCR beta V gene segment acted as functional or pseudogenic. The study combined high-throughput TCR immunosequencing, statistical association of individual TCRs with disease status, and machine learning to predict cytomegalovirus infection status. Rather than drawing on any new phenotypic data, the later analysis identified candidate immune exposures from TCR beta sequences and the way those sequences occurred across donors. Both class I and class II loci were covered by HLA typing, at four-digit resolution. The genetic ancestry cluster associated with self-reported Caucasian donors included 81% of the roughly 400 genotyped donors. The study profiled the T cell repertoires of fewer than 850 subjects by immunosequencing and related them to cytomegalovirus serostatus. Among a few hundred genotyped donors of the cohort, an average of around 240,000 unique TCR beta nucleotide sequences were sequenced per donor, roughly 20% of them non-productive. Four to six DR-DQ haplotypes were handled as single units for association and clustering, since linkage in the cohort was strong. The study aimed to test whether signatures of past pathogen exposure could be identified by cataloging public T cell receptors. Every repertoire in the discovery cohort had been generated on one and the same sequencing platform. About 280 gigabases of sequencing data and approximately 85 million unique TCR sequences were included in an early release covering around 650 HLA-typed donors. Results the study describes overall, beyond this receptor: In vitro tests confirmed that a few of the cytomegalovirus-associated TCR beta chains recognize cytomegalovirus antigens. Because HLA typing was missing for some donors at each locus, association tests included only the typed subset. In a later analysis, around 17,000 TCR beta sequences were associated with specific HLA alleles at a false discovery rate of 0.05. A cluster of highly shared sequence variants was judged likely to be a technical artifact of the sequencing pipeline. The study gave a list of 150 to 200 TCR beta chains associated with cytomegalovirus. Several of the top co-occurrence clusters appeared to be linked to parvovirus B19, influenza, CMV and Epstein-Barr virus, according to a later analysis. Linkage disequilibrium might explain the correlated functional status among segregating V segments, but an unknown experimental factor could not be excluded. Across donors, most TCR sequences were observed very rarely, whereas some public TCRs were present in many individuals. When HLA alleles, especially DR and DQ, strongly co-occurred, attributing TCR associations to individual alleles was difficult. The presence/absence analyses assumed that sequencing depth was roughly uniform across donors, and that assumption may not be true. In a later analysis, HLA-associated TCR beta chains showed more clonal expansion and lower generation probabilities than non-associated chains that were equally common. A later analysis found that most CMV-associated TCR beta chains appeared HLA-restricted, with HLA associations seemingly driven largely by CMV exposure. In both the original and validation cohorts, the classifier was reported to diagnose cytomegalovirus status with high specificity and sensitivity. In an earlier analysis of some 500 of the donors, most TCR beta V segments were observed in productive rearrangements about 90% or about 30% of the time, broadly matching IMGT annotations. Because the 87-base-pair reads could not distinguish some IMGT-functional V segments, including TRBV6-2 and TRBV6-3, those segments were excluded. For the cohort, immune exposure information was limited to CMV serostatus. It was suggested by the authors that the approach could potentially be generalized to other disease states and immunological phenotypes. A later analysis found that TCR association rates varied across HLA loci, with DRB1 alleles showing the most associated TCRs and HLA-C alleles the fewest. A later genetic analysis reported fewer N-insertions in productive TCRs among donors in an Asian-associated ancestry cluster than the roughly 690-donor mean. This cohort had only TCR beta chains sequenced, and the lack of alpha or paired-chain data limited which features could be detected. V-gene and J-gene trimming of TCR beta chains was associated with a missense DCLRE1C variant in a later genetic analysis, and the association was replicated in an independent cohort. A further reported finding was that TCR beta sequences accurately predicted the HLA-A and HLA-B alleles for most subjects in the first cohort. Because counts were too low, roughly 18 rarely observed V segments, including chromosome 9 orphons, were left out of the earlier analysis of about 500 of the donors.

This clone has a single count. It lacks a known antigen. Per-base qualities were not stored, and no clone one base away is much larger. Receptors were amplified or captured by the immunoSEQ multiplex PCR assay. For the multiplex PCR, a mixture combining 60 forward primers for TCR Vbeta segments and 13 reverse primers for TCR Jbeta segments was used. The CDR3 region of rearranged TCR beta genes was amplified from genomic DNA with a multiplex PCR assay. On the Illumina HiSeq System, the amplified TCR beta libraries were sequenced as 87-base-pair reads. In the authors' own workflow: A later analysis tallied around 87 million unique TCR beta chains across the 610 or so repertoires, and approximately 9.9 million of those chains were shared by two or more donors. Raw reads were error-corrected and collapsed into unique sequences by a nearest-neighbor algorithm in which closely related sequences were merged to remove PCR and sequencing errors. V, D and J gene segments were assigned by aligning CDR3 sequences to IMGT reference sequences. For a sequence to be retained, a match of at least six nucleotides to both a V gene segment and a J gene segment was required. A rearrangement was called productive if the CDR3 had no stop codons and remained in frame with V and J, and every other rearrangement was called non-productive. Following IMGT convention, CDR3 was defined as the stretch from the second conserved V-encoded cysteine to the conserved J-encoded phenylalanine. In an earlier analysis of 550 to 650 of the donors, sequences lacking an unambiguous match to a single V gene segment were excluded. In an earlier analysis of some 590 of the donors, V segments were called functional above 56.7% productive rearrangements and were called segregating when the between-donor standard deviation exceeded 5%. A statistical classification framework was developed to diagnose cytomegalovirus status using the catalog of TCR beta chain sequences. In a later analysis, TCR nucleotide sequences were compared against IMGT/GENE-DB human TR gene sequences so that V and J genes could be assigned. The TCRdist pipeline was used in a later analysis to assign CDR3 sequences and most-parsimonious VDJ recombination scenarios. In a later analysis, each TCR beta chain was defined by its CDR3 amino acid sequence together with its V-gene family, and reads lacking a unique V-gene family were excluded. As a way to deal with suspected cross-contamination and a sequencing artifact, a later analysis dropped approximately 570 nucleotide sequences that were highly shared and had low generation probability. For each public chain, a later analysis derived a clonal expansion index from normalized ranks of inferred template counts within each repertoire. Generation probabilities in a later analysis came from a VDJ recombination model fitted to out-of-frame rearrangements, and those results were checked against IGoR. Hypergeometric tests were used in a later analysis to score TCR-TCR, TCR-HLA and TCR-CMV co-occurrence, with a repertoire-size bias correction applied to the TCR pairs. In a later analysis, false discovery rates were estimated by permuting HLA or CMV assignments 20 times. In a later analysis, co-occurring TCRs were grouped with DBSCAN, and TCRdist sequence similarity was added when clustering was performed within HLA-allele-positive subsets. Repertoires with fewer than 30,000 or more than 120,000 public chains were left out of co-occurrence clustering, as were about 5 repertoires with anomalous nucleotide sharing. The immuneACCESS repertoire file appears here via TCRdb, limited to in-frame rearrangements. These files lack a portion of the clones; in checked studies, under half of the deficit traces to unresolved V genes, and the cause of the others is not known. That table gives V, J and clone size, and the DNA gave D and trimming. Recorded for this sample are a few hundred thousand clones; 75% to 90% of them occurred a single time. The top ten constitute about 0.3% of the sample.

The cohort was made up of several hundred healthy bone marrow donors. Cohort members were all nominally healthy when sampled, although unrecorded immune exposures were likely present. The donor was CMV seronegative and belonged to the group of 320 or so seronegative cohort members. Each donor provided a peripheral blood sample, and peripheral blood mononuclear cells were used for TCR beta sequencing. The Qiagen DNeasy Blood Extraction Kit was used to extract genomic DNA from the blood cell samples. The V end loses 3 bases and the J end loses 3 bases, and a stretch of 9 bases separates them. CDR1 MNHEY and CDR2 SMNVEV were looked up in the germline V gene (reference sequence). From the cysteine through the phenylalanine, the CDR3 covers 13 amino acids. Only the CDR3 DNA stays, 39 bases, in frame from base 1.

The sequencing sample was made of PBMCs. The rearrangement joined TRBV27 to TRBJ2-7; perhaps TRBD2 is the D gene, with 5 bases matching. The receptor was derived from a girl under 10 years old in good health and CMV-seronegative. In nucleotide form, the sequence is TGTGCCAGCAGTTTGCTACTAGGCTACGAGCAGTACTTC. Translated, it gives CASSLLLGYEQYF.